The 10 T cell receptor beta chains reported below all come from one sample, sequenced in a study of blood T cell repertoires in COVID-19. Clones were read by immunoSEQ multiplex PCR, and TCRdb kept only the in-frame ones, dropping some. The data hold about 45,000 clones, with around 89% observed a single time. The sequenced sample was peripheral blood. The receptors originated from a human donor in a cohort sampled during active COVID-19.

V gene TRBV9 combines with J gene TRBJ2-1; TRBD2 agrees at 10 bases. The CDR3 is 15 residues long. Germline assignment: CDR1 SGDLS and CDR2 YYNGEE. The V and J ends lost 0 bases and 8 bases, in that order; junction bases with no gene match: 5. CDR3 sequence reads: CASSVASGGIDEQFF. CDR3 nucleotides: TGTGCCAGCAGCGTAGCTAGCGGGGGTATAGATGAGCAGTTCTTC.

The chain combines TRBV19 with TRBJ2-7; 8 nucleotides line up with TRBD1. J gave up 4 bases and V 3 bases, and 2 bases lay outside the gene matches. Looked up from germline, CDR1 is LNHDA and CDR2 is SQIVND (reference sequence). The CDR3 is 13 residues long. CDR3 amino acids: CASSMGTGYEQYF. The CDR3 DNA reads TGTGCCAGTAGTATGGGGACAGGTTACGAGCAGTACTTC.

This chain uses TRBV4-2 with TRBJ1-1; the D gene is possibly TRBD1 (5 bases). V lost 6 bases to trimming and J lost 10 bases, with 15 bases between them. The CDR3 has 12 residues. Per germline, CDR1 LGHNA and CDR2 YNFKEQ. The CDR3 DNA reads TGTGCCAGCAGTCACCCGGGGCGGGGAGCTTTCTTT. This gives the protein CASSHPGRGAFF.

This chain links TRBV15 with TRBJ2-7, with unresolved D. The CDR3 runs to 13 residues. V was cut by 4 bases and J by 4 bases, with 11 bases left in between. Germline CDR1 and CDR2: LNHNV and YYDKDF (reference sequence). CDR3 in DNA: TGTGCCACCAGCATGGGCAGAGAATACGAGCAGTACTTC. Translation: CATSMGREYEQYF.

The rearrangement uses TRBV27 and TRBJ2-7, with D maybe TRBD2 (6 bases). The CDR3 is 14 amino acids. Trimming took 5 bases from V and 3 from J, leaving 14 bases between them. Germline-derived CDR1 and CDR2 are MNHEY and SMNVEV (reference sequence). The CDR3 reads CASSGGVHYYEQYF. The CDR3 region has the DNA TGTGCCAGCAGTGGCGGGGTTCATTACTACGAGCAGTACTTC.

The chain employs TRBV7-2 and TRBJ2-5, with 8 bases matching TRBD2. The ends lost 2 bases at V and 4 bases at J; junction bases unmatched: 6. Germline-derived CDR1 and CDR2 are SGHTA and FQGNSA. The CDR3 loop spans 15 amino acids. CDR3 region: CASSLRGGGIETQYF. DNA of the CDR3: TGTGCCAGCAGCTTACGTGGCGGGGGGATAGAGACCCAGTACTTC.

The rearrangement joins TRBV9 to TRBJ2-2, with 7 positions matching TRBD2. The V segment lost 0 bases and the J segment 4 bases; nucleotides outside the gene matches: 9. Germline V gives CDR1 SGDLS, CDR2 YYNGEE. The CDR3 extends over 17 amino acids. CDR3 sequence (DNA): TGTGCCAGCAGCGTAGCTTCCGGGAGGTTAAGCACCGGGGAGCTGTTTTTT. Protein product: CASSVASGRLSTGELFF.

This sequence joins TRBV6-5 and TRBJ2-7, with 9 bases lining up with TRBD1. The germline V gene has CDR1 MNHEY and CDR2 SVGAGI. There are 13 residues in the CDR3. The trim removed 5 bases at V and 4 bases at J, leaving 3 bases unmatched. CDR3 sequence reads: CASSRGQGYEQYF. The CDR3 DNA sequence: TGTGCCAGCAGTCGGGGACAGGGTTACGAGCAGTACTTC.

V is TRBV2 and J is TRBJ2-7; D might be TRBD2 (5 bases). The germline gives CDR1 SNHLY, CDR2 FYNNEI. Trimming removed 6 bases from V and 1 base from J, with 13 bases in between. The CDR3 is 14 amino acids. In nucleotides, the CDR3 is TGTGCCAGCAGCGCGGACTTAGCGTCCTACGAGCAGTACTTC. Its protein product is CASSADLASYEQYF.

The rearrangement links TRBV6-2 or TRBV6-3 to TRBJ2-1; 10 bases match TRBD2. From germline, CDR1 is MNHEY and CDR2 SVGEGT. The CDR3 is 17 residues long. V lost 4 bases to trimming and J lost 7 bases; unmatched junction nucleotides: 13. CDR3 sequence: CASSSRSSGSILNEQFF. The CDR3 nucleotides read TGTGCCAGCAGTTCAAGGTCTAGCGGGAGCATACTAAATGAGCAGTTCTTC.